This paragraph reports one T cell receptor beta chain. Two negative PCRs, clearance, or symptom resolution had been documented for recovered Cohort 3 donors. The protocol was immunoSEQ multiplex PCR, while the TCRdb copy is restricted to in-frame clones and leaves out a portion. This repertoire shows roughly 160,000 clones, roughly 84% found once; its top ten account for about a sixth. The data originate from a study of blood T cell repertoires in COVID-19. Per the germline V gene, CDR1 is MDHEN and CDR2 is SYDVKM. Trimming stripped 4 bases from V and 1 base from J, with 8 bases between. The CDR3 has 14 amino acids.

The sequence was collected from a man in his sixties who had recovered from COVID-19. What was sequenced was PBMCs or T cells enriched from blood (not recorded which). J is TRBJ1-3 and V is TRBV28, with D hard to call. The CDR3 DNA is TGTGCCAGCAGTTCCCGGGGATCTGGAAACACCATATATTTT. It translates to CASSSRGSGNTIYF. The variable domain in full, with the rest retrieved from reference TRBV28 and TRBJ1-3, is DVKVTQSSRYLVKRTGEKVFLECVQDMDHENMFWYRQDPGLGLRLIYFSYDVKMKEKGDIPEGYSVSREKKERFSLILESASTNQTSMYLCASSSRGSGNTIYFGEGSWLTVV.